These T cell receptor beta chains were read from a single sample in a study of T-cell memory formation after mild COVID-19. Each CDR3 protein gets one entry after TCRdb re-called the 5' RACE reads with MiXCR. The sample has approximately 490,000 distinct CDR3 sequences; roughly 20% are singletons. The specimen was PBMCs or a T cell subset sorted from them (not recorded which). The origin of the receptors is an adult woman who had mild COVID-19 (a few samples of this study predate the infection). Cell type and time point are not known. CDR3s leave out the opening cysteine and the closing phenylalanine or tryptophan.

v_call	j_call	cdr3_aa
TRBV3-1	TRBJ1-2	ASSQGSFYGYT
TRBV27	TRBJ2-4	ASSTKRSLAKNIQY
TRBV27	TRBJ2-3	ASSLTKKTADTQY
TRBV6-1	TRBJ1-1	ASRRGAEAF
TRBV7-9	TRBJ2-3	ASSHVDRGLSTDTQY
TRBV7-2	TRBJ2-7	ASSLARQDYEQY
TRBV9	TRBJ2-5	ASSGRQETQY
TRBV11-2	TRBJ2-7	ASSLDRGRPYEQY
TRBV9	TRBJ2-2	ASSVIAGAGELF
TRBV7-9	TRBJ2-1	ASSLFFNEQF
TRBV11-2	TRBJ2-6	ASSKTTTLSGANVLT
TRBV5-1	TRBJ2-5	ASSLGLTQETQY
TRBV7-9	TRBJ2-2	ASSPHLTGGGTGELF
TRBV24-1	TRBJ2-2	ATSDLTVRDTGELF
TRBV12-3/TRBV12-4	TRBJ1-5	ASSFAGGRQPQH
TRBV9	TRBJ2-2	ASSATSANTGELF
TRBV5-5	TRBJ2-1	ASSRTGTSGSYEQF
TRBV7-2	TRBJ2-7	ASSYPRDAHSYEQY
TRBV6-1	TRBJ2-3	ASSERGTWPDTQY
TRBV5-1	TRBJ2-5	ASSLEWREETQY
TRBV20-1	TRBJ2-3	SARDWYGTSTDTQY
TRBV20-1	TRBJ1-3	SARTGNTIY
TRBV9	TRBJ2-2	ASSVRLAGAAGELF
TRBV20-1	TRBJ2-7	SAWTGESYEQY
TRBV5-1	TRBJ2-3	ASSSGSGTGEDTQY
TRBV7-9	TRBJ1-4	ASRQTGTGNEKLF
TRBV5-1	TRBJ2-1	ASAEGATSYNEQF
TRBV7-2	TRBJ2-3	ASSASGGYTDTQY
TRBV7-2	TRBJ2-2	ASSLVSGLADGELF
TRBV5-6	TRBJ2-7	ASSLYGSYEQY
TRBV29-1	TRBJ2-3	SVPNKITQY